This record concerns one T cell receptor beta chain sequence. What it binds is unknown. These data belong to a study of chemoradiotherapy in HPV16-positive cancers. Findings and limits, study-wide: HPV-specific T cells were functionally defined from only a couple of HPV16-positive patients. During treatment, candidate HPV-specific clones and E7-related motifs expanded in tumor. In HPV16-positive patients, HPV-responsive T-cell expansion tracked better recurrence-free survival.

Over chemoradiotherapy, repertoires were sampled more than once. Assay used: immunoSEQ multiplex PCR; TCRdb lists only in-frame clones, some missing. The sample has 3,500 to 5,000 clones; approximately 78% are singletons. CDR1 and CDR2 from the germline V gene are MNHNS and SASEGT. This CDR3 spans 13 amino acids. The V gene lost 8 bases and the J gene lost 5 bases, with 15 bases spanning the gap. The rearrangement uses TRBV6-1 and TRBJ2-5, with a possible D match to TRBD1 (6 bases). The clonotype was recovered from a human donor with HPV-associated anogenital cancer. The source was tumor tissue, collected from a patient who underwent chemoradiotherapy. This chain's CDR3 is CASSKGQGETQYF. CDR3 coding DNA: TGTGCCAGCTCGAAGGGGCAGGGGGAGACCCAGTACTTC.